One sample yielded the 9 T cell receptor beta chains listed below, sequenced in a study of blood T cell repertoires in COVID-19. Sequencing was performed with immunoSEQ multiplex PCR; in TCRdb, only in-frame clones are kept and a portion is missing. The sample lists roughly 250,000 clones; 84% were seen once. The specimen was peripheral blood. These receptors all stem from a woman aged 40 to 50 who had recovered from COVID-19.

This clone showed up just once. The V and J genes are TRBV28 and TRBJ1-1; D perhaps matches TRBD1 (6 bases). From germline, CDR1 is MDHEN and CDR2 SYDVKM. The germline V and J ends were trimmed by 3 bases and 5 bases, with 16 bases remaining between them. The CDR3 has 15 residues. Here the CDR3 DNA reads TGTGCCAGCAGTTTGCCTGTACAGGGAGGGACTGAAGCTTTCTTT. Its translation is CASSLPVQGGTEAFF.

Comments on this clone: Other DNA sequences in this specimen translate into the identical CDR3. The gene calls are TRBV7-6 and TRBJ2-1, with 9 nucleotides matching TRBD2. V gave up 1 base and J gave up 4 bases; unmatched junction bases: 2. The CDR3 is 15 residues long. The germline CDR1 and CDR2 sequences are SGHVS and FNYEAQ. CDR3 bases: TGTGCCAGCAGCTTAGGCGGGGGGGCTTACAATGAGCAGTTCTTC. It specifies CASSLGGGAYNEQFF.

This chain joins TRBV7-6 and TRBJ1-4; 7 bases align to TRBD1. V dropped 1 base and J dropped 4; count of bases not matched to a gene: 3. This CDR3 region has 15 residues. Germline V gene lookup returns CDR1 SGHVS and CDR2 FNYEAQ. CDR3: CASSLGRGLNEKLFF. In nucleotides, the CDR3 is TGTGCCAGCAGCTTAGGAAGGGGGCTTAATGAAAAACTGTTTTTT.

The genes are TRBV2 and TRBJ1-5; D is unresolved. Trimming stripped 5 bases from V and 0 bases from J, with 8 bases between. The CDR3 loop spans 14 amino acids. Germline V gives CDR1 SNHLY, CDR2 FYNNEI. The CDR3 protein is CASSYSGSNQPQHF. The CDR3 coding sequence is TGTGCCAGCAGTTACTCCGGTAGCAATCAGCCCCAGCATTTT.

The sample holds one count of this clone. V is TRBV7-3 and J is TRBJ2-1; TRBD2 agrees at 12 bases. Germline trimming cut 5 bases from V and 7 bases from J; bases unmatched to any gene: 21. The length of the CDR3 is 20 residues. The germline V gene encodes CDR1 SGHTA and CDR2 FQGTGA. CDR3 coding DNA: TGTGCCAGCAGCGCCAGCTCACTAGCGGGGGGCCCTCTGGGTAGGAATGAGCAGTTCTTC. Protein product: CASSASSLAGGPLGRNEQFF.

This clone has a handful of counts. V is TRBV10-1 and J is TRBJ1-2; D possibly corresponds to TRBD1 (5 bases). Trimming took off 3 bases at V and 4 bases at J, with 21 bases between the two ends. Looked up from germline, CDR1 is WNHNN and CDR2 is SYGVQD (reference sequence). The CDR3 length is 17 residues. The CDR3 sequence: CASSEKPRTSGRYGYTF. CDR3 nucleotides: TGCGCCAGCAGTGAAAAGCCGAGGACATCAGGTCGCTATGGCTACACCTTC.

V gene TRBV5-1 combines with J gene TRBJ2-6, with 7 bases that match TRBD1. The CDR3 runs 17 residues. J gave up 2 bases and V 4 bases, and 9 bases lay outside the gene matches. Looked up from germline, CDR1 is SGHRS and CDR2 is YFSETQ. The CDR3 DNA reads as TGCGCCAGCAGCGTAAACAGGGGACCCACTGGGGCCAACGTCCTGACTTTC. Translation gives CASSVNRGPTGANVLTF.

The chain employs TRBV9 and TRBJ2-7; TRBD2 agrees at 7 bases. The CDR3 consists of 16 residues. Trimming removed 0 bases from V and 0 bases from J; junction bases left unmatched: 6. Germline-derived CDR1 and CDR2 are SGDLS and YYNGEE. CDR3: CASSVEGGDYSYEQYF. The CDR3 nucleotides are TGTGCCAGCAGCGTAGAGGGCGGGGACTACTCCTACGAGCAGTACTTC.

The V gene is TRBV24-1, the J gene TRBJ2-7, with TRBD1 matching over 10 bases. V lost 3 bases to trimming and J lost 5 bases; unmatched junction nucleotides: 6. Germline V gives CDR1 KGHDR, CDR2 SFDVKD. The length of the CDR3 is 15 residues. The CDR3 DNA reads TGTGCCACCAGTGATGGAGGGACAGGGGTTAACGAGCAGTACTTC. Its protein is CATSDGGTGVNEQYF.